These T cell receptor beta chains were read from a single sample in a study of neurological immune-mediated disorders. TCRdb re-derived calls from the 5' RACE reads in MiXCR, one entry per CDR3 protein. Of under 30,000 distinct CDR3 sequences listed, over 6.5% were seen once; the top ten hold approximately 4.8%. The specimen sequenced was PBMCs. All receptors come from a woman between 40 and 55 years old in good health. The CDR3 runs from the conserved cysteine through the conserved F or W. A D gene is named only where the DNA matches it firmly. Size values are once, few and many counts, or a class for expanded clones, and some rows have none.

clone size: many
V gene: TRBV7-8
D gene: TRBD2
J gene: TRBJ2-1
CDR3 DNA: TGTGCCAGCAGCCCGGGGGGTTTGGATGAGCAGTTCTTC
CDR3 protein: CASSPGGLDEQFF

clone size: many
V gene: TRBV5-1
D gene: .
J gene: TRBJ2-5
CDR3 DNA: TGCGCCAGCAGCTCCTACCTTAGCGGAGGAGAGACCCAGTACTTC
CDR3 protein: CASSSYLSGGETQYF

clone size: many
V gene: TRBV20-1
D gene: .
J gene: TRBJ1-4
CDR3 DNA: TGCAGTGCGAGAGGGGAGGAGTACGGAAAACTGTTTTTT
CDR3 protein: CSARGEEYGKLFF

clone size: many
V gene: TRBV5-1
D gene: .
J gene: TRBJ2-2
CDR3 DNA: TGCGCCAGCAGCTTGGACGGGATTGTGACCGGGGAGCTGTTTTTT
CDR3 protein: CASSLDGIVTGELFF

clone size: .
V gene: TRBV5-1
D gene: .
J gene: TRBJ2-7
CDR3 DNA: TGCGCCAGCAGCTCGGGGGGCGGGGACCAGCACGAGCAGTACTTC
CDR3 protein: CASSSGGGDQHEQYF

clone size: many
V gene: TRBV20-1
D gene: .
J gene: TRBJ2-7
CDR3 DNA: TGCAGTGCTAGAGATCCCCTGGTCCATAGCTCCTACGAGCAGTACTTC
CDR3 protein: CSARDPLVHSSYEQYF

clone size: many
V gene: TRBV19
D gene: .
J gene: TRBJ2-1
CDR3 DNA: TGTGCCAGTAGTCTCAACAATGAGCAGTTCTTC
CDR3 protein: CASSLNNEQFF

clone size: many
V gene: TRBV5-1
D gene: TRBD2
J gene: TRBJ2-1
CDR3 DNA: TGCGCCAGCAGCCGGGCGAGCGGGGGCCTTTACAATGAGCAGTTCTTC
CDR3 protein: CASSRASGGLYNEQFF

clone size: many
V gene: TRBV7-2
D gene: TRBD1
J gene: TRBJ2-7
CDR3 DNA: TGTGCCAGCAGCTTAGACTCCACCGGGACAGCAAACGAGCAGTACTTC
CDR3 protein: CASSLDSTGTANEQYF

clone size: many
V gene: TRBV5-5
D gene: .
J gene: TRBJ1-4
CDR3 DNA: TGTGCCAGCAGCTTGACCGACGGCCCCGCAACTAATGAAAAACTGTTTTTT
CDR3 protein: CASSLTDGPATNEKLFF

clone size: many
V gene: TRBV6-1
D gene: .
J gene: TRBJ1-1
CDR3 DNA: TGTGCCAGCAGCGACGGACAGCCTGAAGCTTTCTTT
CDR3 protein: CASSDGQPEAFF

clone size: few
V gene: TRBV6-2/TRBV6-3
D gene: TRBD1
J gene: TRBJ1-1
CDR3 DNA: TGTGCCAGCAGTTACACTTCGGGACAGGGAATGCGGAACACTGAAGCTTTCTTT
CDR3 protein: CASSYTSGQGMRNTEAFF

clone size: medium-sized
V gene: TRBV15
D gene: .
J gene: TRBJ2-2
CDR3 DNA: TGTGCCACCAGCAGAGCAGGGGCCGGGGAGCTGTTTTTT
CDR3 protein: CATSRAGAGELFF

clone size: many
V gene: TRBV5-1
D gene: .
J gene: TRBJ2-3
CDR3 DNA: TGCGCCAGCAGCTTGGAAGGGGCAGATACGCAGTATTTT
CDR3 protein: CASSLEGADTQYF

clone size: many
V gene: TRBV25-1
D gene: .
J gene: TRBJ2-1
CDR3 DNA: TGTGCCAGCAGTGAAGCTAGAACCACCAATGAGCAGTTCTTC
CDR3 protein: CASSEARTTNEQFF

clone size: many
V gene: TRBV29-1
D gene: TRBD1
J gene: TRBJ2-4
CDR3 DNA: TGCAGCGTCGGGACAGATTTAGGCATTCAGTACTTC
CDR3 protein: CSVGTDLGIQYF

clone size: many
V gene: TRBV20-1
D gene: .
J gene: TRBJ2-7
CDR3 DNA: TGCAGTGCTAGAGATCTAAGGGGGTTGGCTAACGAGCAGTACTTC
CDR3 protein: CSARDLRGLANEQYF

clone size: many
V gene: TRBV5-5
D gene: TRBD1
J gene: TRBJ1-4
CDR3 DNA: TGTGCCAGCAGCTTGGTTCCACGTCCCGGGACAGGGATTAGTGAAAAACTGTTTTTT
CDR3 protein: CASSLVPRPGTGISEKLFF

clone size: many
V gene: TRBV29-1
D gene: TRBD2
J gene: TRBJ2-3
CDR3 DNA: TGCAGCTCACTCCAAAACCCTAGCGGGTTAACGTCTAGCACAGATACGCAGTATTTT
CDR3 protein: CSSLQNPSGLTSSTDTQYF

clone size: .
V gene: TRBV5-4
D gene: .
J gene: TRBJ2-1
CDR3 DNA: TGTGCCAGCAGCTTGGGTTCGTCCTCCTACAATGAGCTGTTCTTC
CDR3 protein: CASSLGSSSYNELFF

clone size: .
V gene: TRBV28
D gene: TRBD2
J gene: TRBJ2-7
CDR3 DNA: TGTGCCAGCAGTCCACTAGCGGGGTGGAGCTACGAGCAGTACTTC
CDR3 protein: CASSPLAGWSYEQYF

clone size: medium-sized
V gene: TRBV4-2
D gene: TRBD2
J gene: TRBJ2-1
CDR3 DNA: TGTGCCAGCAGCCTTCGGCTAGCGGCCTACAATGAGCAGTTCTTC
CDR3 protein: CASSLRLAAYNEQFF

clone size: many
V gene: TRBV20-1
D gene: .
J gene: TRBJ2-5
CDR3 DNA: TGCAGTGCTAGGATAGAGGGTCGGAACCAAGAGACCCAGTACTTC
CDR3 protein: CSARIEGRNQETQYF

clone size: many
V gene: TRBV29-1
D gene: TRBD1
J gene: TRBJ2-2
CDR3 DNA: TGCAGCGTTGTTAGCAGGGGGCCCGGGGAGCTGTTTTTT
CDR3 protein: CSVVSRGPGELFF

clone size: many
V gene: TRBV6-1
D gene: TRBD1
J gene: TRBJ1-1
CDR3 DNA: TGTGCCAGCAGTGGACAGGGGCCTGAGGGAGCTTTCTTT
CDR3 protein: CASSGQGPEGAFF

clone size: many
V gene: TRBV20-1
D gene: .
J gene: TRBJ1-1
CDR3 DNA: TGCAGTGCGTTACAGGGCGCTGAAGCTTTCTTT
CDR3 protein: CSALQGAEAFF

clone size: many
V gene: TRBV27
D gene: TRBD2
J gene: TRBJ2-3
CDR3 DNA: TGTGCCAGCAGTTTGCAGGGAGGGTCTAGCGCCTACACAGATACGCAGTATTTT
CDR3 protein: CASSLQGGSSAYTDTQYF

clone size: many
V gene: TRBV6-6
D gene: .
J gene: TRBJ2-6
CDR3 DNA: TGTGCCAGCGTAAATGGGGGCGGGTGGACTGGGGCCAACGTCCTGACTTTC
CDR3 protein: CASVNGGGWTGANVLTF

clone size: many
V gene: TRBV10-3
D gene: .
J gene: TRBJ2-7
CDR3 DNA: TGTGCCGCCAACACGCCAGGGGATCCCTACGAGCAGTACTTC
CDR3 protein: CAANTPGDPYEQYF

clone size: many
V gene: TRBV20-1
D gene: .
J gene: TRBJ2-5
CDR3 DNA: TGCAGTCCCCTCTGGGCGGGGGCCGGGGGGACCCAGTACTTC
CDR3 protein: CSPLWAGAGGTQYF

clone size: medium-sized
V gene: TRBV5-1
D gene: .
J gene: TRBJ2-5
CDR3 DNA: TGCGCCAGCAGCGGTGGTTTCAAAGAGACCCAGTACTTC
CDR3 protein: CASSGGFKETQYF

clone size: many
V gene: TRBV20-1
D gene: .
J gene: TRBJ2-4
CDR3 DNA: TGCAGTGCTAGAGACGGGGGACTCCTTCATCAGTACTTC
CDR3 protein: CSARDGGLLHQYF

clone size: many
V gene: TRBV5-1
D gene: TRBD2
J gene: TRBJ2-3
CDR3 DNA: TGCGCCAGCAGCTTGGACCCAGCGGGAGGGCCCGATACGCAGTATTTT
CDR3 protein: CASSLDPAGGPDTQYF

clone size: medium-sized
V gene: TRBV20-1
D gene: .
J gene: TRBJ2-7
CDR3 DNA: TGCAGCCCAATCCGGGACTCATCCTACGAGCAGTACTTC
CDR3 protein: CSPIRDSSYEQYF

clone size: many
V gene: TRBV5-1
D gene: .
J gene: TRBJ1-3
CDR3 DNA: TGCGCCAGCAGCAGGGGACCGTCTGGAAACACCATATATTTT
CDR3 protein: CASSRGPSGNTIYF

clone size: many
V gene: TRBV5-6
D gene: .
J gene: TRBJ2-3
CDR3 DNA: TGTGCCAGCAGCTTACCAGAAACAGATACGCAGTATTTT
CDR3 protein: CASSLPETDTQYF

clone size: .
V gene: TRBV7-2
D gene: TRBD1
J gene: TRBJ2-2
CDR3 DNA: TGTGCCAGCAGCTTCGTACATACTACAGGGGACAACACCGGGGAGCTGTTTTTT
CDR3 protein: CASSFVHTTGDNTGELFF

clone size: medium-sized
V gene: TRBV25-1
D gene: TRBD1
J gene: TRBJ2-5
CDR3 DNA: TGTGCCACAAACCGGGACAGGGAAGAGACCCAGTACTTC
CDR3 protein: CATNRDREETQYF

clone size: many
V gene: TRBV12-3/TRBV12-4
D gene: .
J gene: TRBJ1-2
CDR3 DNA: TGTGCCAGCAGCAAAACAGGGTCCAGTGGCTACACCTTC
CDR3 protein: CASSKTGSSGYTF

clone size: many
V gene: TRBV4-3
D gene: TRBD2
J gene: TRBJ2-1
CDR3 DNA: TGCGCCAGCAGCCGGAGTGCGTACGGACTAGCGGGAGAAAACAATGAGCAGTTCTTC
CDR3 protein: CASSRSAYGLAGENNEQFF

clone size: many
V gene: TRBV20-1
D gene: TRBD2
J gene: TRBJ2-2
CDR3 DNA: TGCAGTGCTAGATCGGGGACTAGCGGGAACACCGGGGAGCTGTTTTTT
CDR3 protein: CSARSGTSGNTGELFF

clone size: many
V gene: TRBV20-1
D gene: .
J gene: TRBJ2-1
CDR3 DNA: TGCAGTGCTGACGACGGGACTTTCAAATACAATGAGCAGTTCTTC
CDR3 protein: CSADDGTFKYNEQFF

clone size: many
V gene: TRBV5-1
D gene: .
J gene: TRBJ2-3
CDR3 DNA: TGCGCCAGCAGCTTGGCCCAGGTGGCGACAGATACGCAGTATTTT
CDR3 protein: CASSLAQVATDTQYF

clone size: many
V gene: TRBV3-1
D gene: TRBD1
J gene: TRBJ1-6
CDR3 DNA: TGTGCCAGCAGCCCCTCGGGACAGGGCATTTCACCCCTCCACTTT
CDR3 protein: CASSPSGQGISPLHF

clone size: medium-sized
V gene: TRBV4-2
D gene: TRBD1
J gene: TRBJ2-7
CDR3 DNA: TGTGCCAGCAGCCAAAGGACAGGGGGCTTGTACGAGCAGTACTTC
CDR3 protein: CASSQRTGGLYEQYF

clone size: many
V gene: TRBV7-9
D gene: .
J gene: TRBJ2-1
CDR3 DNA: TGTGCCAGCAGCTTAGGCGTAAATGAGCAGTTCTTC
CDR3 protein: CASSLGVNEQFF

clone size: many
V gene: TRBV7-2
D gene: .
J gene: TRBJ2-1
CDR3 DNA: TGTGCCAGCAGCTTAGACCTGCCAATCTTCAATGAGCAGTTCTTC
CDR3 protein: CASSLDLPIFNEQFF

clone size: many
V gene: TRBV20-1
D gene: .
J gene: TRBJ1-5
CDR3 DNA: TGCAGTGCTAGAGTCGCGACAGCTAGCAATCAGCCCCAGCATTTT
CDR3 protein: CSARVATASNQPQHF

clone size: many
V gene: TRBV5-1
D gene: .
J gene: TRBJ2-5
CDR3 DNA: TGCGCCAGCAGCGCCTCCGGGCAGGGAGGCGGCGGAGAGACCCAGTACTTC
CDR3 protein: CASSASGQGGGGETQYF

clone size: many
V gene: TRBV28
D gene: .
J gene: TRBJ1-4
CDR3 DNA: TGTGCCAGCAGTTTAGGCAGTCGTAATGAAAAACTGTTTTTT
CDR3 protein: CASSLGSRNEKLFF

clone size: many
V gene: TRBV11-1
D gene: .
J gene: TRBJ2-2
CDR3 DNA: TGTGCCAGCAGCTTGGGGACTTGGGAGGCCAACACCGGGGAGCTGTTTTTT
CDR3 protein: CASSLGTWEANTGELFF

clone size: many
V gene: TRBV25-1
D gene: .
J gene: TRBJ2-1
CDR3 DNA: TGTGCCAGCAGTGAACGCAATGAGCAGTTCTTC
CDR3 protein: CASSERNEQFF

clone size: many
V gene: TRBV20-1
D gene: .
J gene: TRBJ2-3
CDR3 DNA: TGCAGTGCTAGAGATAGAGGCCTAGCAGAGTTTAGCACAGATACGCAGTATTTT
CDR3 protein: CSARDRGLAEFSTDTQYF

clone size: few
V gene: TRBV7-8
D gene: .
J gene: TRBJ2-2
CDR3 DNA: TGTGCCAGCAGCTTTGCCAGGGCCGGCGGGGAGCTGTTTTTT
CDR3 protein: CASSFARAGGELFF

clone size: many
V gene: TRBV29-1
D gene: TRBD1
J gene: TRBJ1-1
CDR3 DNA: TGCAGCGGGACAGGGGGATACACTGAAGCTTTCTTT
CDR3 protein: CSGTGGYTEAFF

clone size: many
V gene: TRBV5-1
D gene: .
J gene: TRBJ2-2
CDR3 DNA: TGCGCCAGCAGCTTTTCAGGGGCCACCGGGGAGCTGTTTTTT
CDR3 protein: CASSFSGATGELFF

clone size: many
V gene: TRBV29-1
D gene: TRBD1
J gene: TRBJ1-1
CDR3 DNA: TGCAGCGTTGCCCCGGACAGGGATGGCACTGAAGCTTTCTTT
CDR3 protein: CSVAPDRDGTEAFF